Shown below are 8 T cell receptor beta chains from a single sample sequenced in a study of post-analysis software for immune sequencing data. Notes on the study in general: When patients were compared with controls, four to six TRBV segments were more frequent, TRBV5-6, TRBV5-1 and TRBV20-1 among them.

Unique molecular identifiers were present in the TCR beta cDNA libraries. TCRdb recomputed calls from the PCR reads with MiXCR, one row per CDR3 protein. The repertoire includes 740,000 or so distinct CDR3 sequences, around 53% of them detected once, and around 4.5% sits in the top ten. Their antigens remain unidentified. Material for sequencing was blood. These receptors were collected from a girl under 18 with multiple sclerosis.

The chain employs TRBV7-9 and TRBJ2-7, with TRBD2 matching 8 bases. This CDR3 is built from 14 residues. CDR1 and CDR2 (germline): SEHNR, FQNEAQ (reference sequence). V trimming: 4 bases; J trimming: 4 bases; junction bases outside the gene matches: 6. The CDR3 DNA sequence: TGTGCCAGCAGCTCGGGACTAGTCGTGTACGAGCAGTACTTC. This gives the protein CASSSGLVVYEQYF.

This sequence joins TRBV9 and TRBJ2-1, with 9 bases that match TRBD2. CDR3 length equals 13 residues. CDR1 and CDR2 (germline): SGDLS, YYNGEE. V was pared by 4 bases and J by 8 bases, with 4 bases of the junction left unmatched. CDR3 in DNA: TGTGCCAGCAGCTCGGGACTAGCCTATGAGCAGTTCTTC. Its translation is CASSSGLAYEQFF.

The sample holds a few counts of this clonotype. V and J are TRBV9 and TRBJ1-2; 8 bases agree with TRBD1. The germline gives CDR1 SGDLS, CDR2 YYNGEE. Unmatched junction bases numbered 4, after V lost 4 bases and J lost 2 bases. The CDR3 length is 14 residues. In DNA form, the CDR3 reads TGTGCCAGCAGCTCGAGGACAGGGAACTATGGCTACACCTTC. Protein: CASSSRTGNYGYTF.

V usage is TRBV7-9 and J usage is TRBJ1-1, with no clear D. Germline lookup yields CDR1 SEHNR and CDR2 FQNEAQ (reference sequence). The CDR3 has 14 amino acids. V was shortened by 5 bases and J by 1 base, with 11 bases between the two germline ends. CDR3 loop: CASSPTVSNTEAFF. DNA for the CDR3: TGTGCCAGCAGCCCTACGGTGTCGAACACTGAAGCTTTCTTT.

This chain links TRBV29-1 with TRBJ1-2, with unresolved D. V was trimmed by 5 bases and J by 5 bases, leaving 21 bases between them. This CDR3 comprises 15 residues. The germline V gene encodes CDR1 SQVTM and CDR2 ANQGSEA. The CDR3 loop reads CSVRRAFPLSYGYTF. In DNA form, the CDR3 reads TGCAGCGTTAGACGGGCCTTCCCACTCTCTTATGGCTACACCTTC.

This chain connects TRBV20-1 to TRBJ2-7, with D hard to call. The CDR3 is 12 amino acids. The V and J ends lost 5 bases and 1 base respectively, with 9 bases between them. Germline V gives CDR1 DFQATT, CDR2 SNEGSKA (reference sequence). The chain's CDR3 is CSAPKGSYEQYF. The CDR3 DNA is TGCAGTGCTCCCAAGGGATCCTACGAGCAGTACTTC.

This clonotype was observed a handful of times. The chain couples TRBV6-5 to TRBJ1-2; 7 bases fit TRBD1. The CDR3 is made up of 18 amino acids. V trimming: 0 bases; J trimming: 2 bases; junction bases outside the gene matches: 12. CDR1 and CDR2 (germline): MNHEY, SVGAGI. The CDR3, as DNA: TGTGCCAGCAGTTACTCGATCCCCACAACAGGGGTAAACTATGGCTACACCTTC. Translating it yields CASSYSIPTTGVNYGYTF.

This clonotype was detected only a few times. V gene TRBV10-3 combines with J gene TRBJ2-7, with TRBD2 matching 10 bases. Per germline, CDR1 ENHRY and CDR2 SYGVKD. The CDR3 is made up of 15 amino acids. Losses at the gene ends were 4 bases for V and 2 bases for J; bases not matched to a gene: 5. The CDR3 sequence is CAISGGTSVTYEQYF. In DNA form, the CDR3 reads TGTGCCATCAGTGGTGGGACTAGCGTCACCTACGAGCAGTACTTC.